The sample holds many counts of the clone carrying this T cell receptor (beta chain). The data originate from a study of T-cell memory formation after mild COVID-19. TCR alpha and TCR beta cDNA libraries carrying sample barcodes and UMIs were produced by 5'RACE using constant-segment primers. TCRdb called the 5' RACE reads again in MiXCR, with one record for every CDR3 protein. The repertoire consists of 300,000 to 400,000 distinct CDR3 sequences, with around 15% occurring once and the leading ten covering under 25%. Sequenced input: PBMCs or a T cell subset sorted from them (not recorded which). The TCR originated in a man between 18 and 35 years old who had mild COVID-19 (a few samples of this study predate the infection). Cell type and time point are not known.

The CDR3 here is CASSQDGTTGFYGYTF. CDR3 nucleotides: TGTGCCAGCAGCCAAGACGGGACAACGGGCTTCTATGGCTACACCTTC. V and J are TRBV6-2 or TRBV6-3 and TRBJ1-2, with D possibly matching TRBD1 (6 bases). Trimming left V 6 bases short and J 4 bases short, with 21 bases between. Germline V gene lookup returns CDR1 MNHEY and CDR2 SVGEGT. The CDR3 extends over 16 amino acids.